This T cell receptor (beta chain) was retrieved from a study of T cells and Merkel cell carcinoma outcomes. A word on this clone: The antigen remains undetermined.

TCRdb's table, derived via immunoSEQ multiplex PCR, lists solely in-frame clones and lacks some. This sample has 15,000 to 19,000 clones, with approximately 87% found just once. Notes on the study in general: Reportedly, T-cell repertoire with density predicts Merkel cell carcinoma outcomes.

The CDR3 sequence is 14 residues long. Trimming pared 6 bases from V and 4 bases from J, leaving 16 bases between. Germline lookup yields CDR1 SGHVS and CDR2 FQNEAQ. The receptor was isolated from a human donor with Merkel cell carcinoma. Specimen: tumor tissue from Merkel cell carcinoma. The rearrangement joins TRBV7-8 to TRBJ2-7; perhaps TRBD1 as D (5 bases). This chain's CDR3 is CASSPTVTHYEQYF. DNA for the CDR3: TGTGCCAGCAGTCCGACAGTGACCCATTACGAGCAGTACTTC. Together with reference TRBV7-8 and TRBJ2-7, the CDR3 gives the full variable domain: GAGVSQSPRYKVAKRGQDVALRCDPISGHVSLFWYQQALGQGPEFLTYFQNEAQLDKSGLPSDRFFAERPEGSVSTLKIQRTQQEDSAVYLCASSPTVTHYEQYFGPGTRLTVT.